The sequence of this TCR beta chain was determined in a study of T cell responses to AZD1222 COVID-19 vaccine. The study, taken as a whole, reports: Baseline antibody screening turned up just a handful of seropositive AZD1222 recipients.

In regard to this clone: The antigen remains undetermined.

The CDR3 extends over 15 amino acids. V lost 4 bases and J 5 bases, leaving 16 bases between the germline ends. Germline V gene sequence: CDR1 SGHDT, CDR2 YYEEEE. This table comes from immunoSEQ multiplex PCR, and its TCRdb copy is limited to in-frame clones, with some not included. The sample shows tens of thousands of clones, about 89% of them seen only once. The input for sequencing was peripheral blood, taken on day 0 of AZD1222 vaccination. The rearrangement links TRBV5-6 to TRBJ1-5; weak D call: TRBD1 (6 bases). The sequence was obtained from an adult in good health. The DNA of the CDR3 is TGTGCCAGCAGCCTGGGGGGGGCTGGGGATCAGCCCCAGCATTTT. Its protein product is CASSLGGAGDQPQHF.